One sample yielded the 17 T cell receptor beta chains listed below, sequenced in a study of blood T cell repertoires in COVID-19. This table comes from immunoSEQ multiplex PCR, and its TCRdb copy is limited to in-frame clones, with some not included. The sample gives more than 45,000 clones, 85% to 95% of which show up once; more than 8% is in the top ten. The sequenced sample consisted of peripheral blood. Every receptor here comes from an elderly woman with acute or convalescent COVID-19.

The chain has TRBV7-3 and TRBJ2-1; weak D call: TRBD2 (6 bases). The germline V gene encodes CDR1 SGHTA and CDR2 FQGTGA. There are 13 residues in the CDR3. The germline V and J ends were trimmed by 4 bases and 6 bases, with 10 bases remaining between them. The CDR3 DNA follows: TGTGCCAGCAGCTCGGTGGGGGGCAATGAGCAGTTCTTC. This sequence encodes CASSSVGGNEQFF.

This chain links TRBV28 with TRBJ1-2; possible D gene TRBD1, 5 bases. Germline V gives CDR1 MDHEN, CDR2 SYDVKM. This CDR3 is built from 12 residues. The V end lost 6 bases, the J end lost 4 bases, and 9 bases lay between the germline ends. CDR3 DNA sequence: TGTGCCAGCAGACAGGAGTTCTATGGCTACACCTTC. This codes for CASRQEFYGYTF.

The sample holds one count of this clone. The chain joins TRBV2 to TRBJ2-7; 13 bases are a match to TRBD2. This CDR3 has 15 residues. The V gene end was trimmed by 8 bases and the J gene end by 3 bases; junction bases not matched to a gene: 7. CDR1 is SNHLY, CDR2 FYNNEI, per germline. The CDR3 DNA sequence: TGTGCCAGCGGAACTAGCGGGAGGGCCGACTACGAGCAGTACTTC. Its protein product is CASGTSGRADYEQYF.

V gene TRBV7-2 combines with J gene TRBJ2-7; D unresolved. The V and J ends lost 2 bases and 1 base respectively, with 18 bases between them. Germline V lookup: CDR1 SGHTA, CDR2 FQGNSA. The CDR3 extends over 17 amino acids. The CDR3 protein is CASSLSGGPSTSYEQYF. CDR3 coding DNA: TGTGCCAGCAGCTTATCCGGCGGTCCCTCGACTTCCTACGAGCAGTACTTC.

The chain uses TRBV7-6 and TRBJ2-1; 9 bases are a match to TRBD2. The CDR3 is 16 residues long. CDR1 and CDR2 (germline): SGHVS, FNYEAQ. The J segment lost 4 bases and the V segment lost 1 base, leaving 5 bases of the junction unmatched. CDR3 in amino acids: CASSLVPSGNYNEQFF. In DNA, the CDR3 is TGTGCCAGCAGCTTAGTTCCTAGCGGGAATTACAATGAGCAGTTCTTC.

This clone was counted a single time. In DNA, the CDR3 is TGTGCCAGCAGCCTGGGTATGCGGGATGGGGAGCAGTACTTC. This sequence encodes CASSLGMRDGEQYF. This chain links TRBV7-8 with TRBJ2-7; tentatively, D is TRBD2 (6 bases). Germline CDR1 reads SGHVS; CDR2 reads FQNEAQ. The CDR3 is 14 amino acids. The V gene lost 5 bases and the J gene lost 7 bases, with 18 bases spanning the gap.

The CDR3 loop reads CASSFQLAYGSTDTQYF. The CDR3 coding sequence is TGTGCCAGCAGCTTCCAGCTAGCCTACGGTAGCACAGATACGCAGTATTTT. The V and J genes are TRBV7-2 and TRBJ2-3; D might be TRBD2 (5 bases). The V end was cut by 3 bases, the J end by 0 bases, with 16 bases between. Germline V lookup: CDR1 SGHTA, CDR2 FQGNSA. The CDR3 has 17 residues. The complete variable domain, with remaining parts taken from reference TRBV7-2 and TRBJ2-3, reads GAGVSQSPSNKVTEKGKDVELRCDPISGHTALYWYRQSLGQGLEFLIYFQGNSAPDKSGLPSDRFSAERTGGSVSTLTIQRTQQEDSAVYLCASSFQLAYGSTDTQYFGPGTRLTVL.

The gene calls are TRBV4-1 and TRBJ2-7; TRBD2 aligns across 8 bases. Germline-derived CDR1 and CDR2 are MGHRA and YSYEKL. This CDR3 spans 15 amino acids. The junction had 10 bases not matched to a gene; V was cut back by 5 bases and J by 4 bases. The CDR3 DNA is TGCGCCAGCAGCTCTCCTGGGACTAGTAGATACGAGCAGTACTTC. Protein: CASSSPGTSRYEQYF.

The CDR3 nucleotides are TGTGCCAGCAGCCAAGTTCGGAGTAATGAGCAGTTCTTC. Translated, it gives CASSQVRSNEQFF. V is TRBV3-1 (or the pseudogene TRBV3-2) and J is TRBJ2-1; D uncertain. V gave up 1 base and J gave up 7 bases, with 8 bases separating them. Per germline, CDR1 LGHDT and CDR2 YNNKEL (reference sequence). This CDR3 region has 13 residues.

The V gene is TRBV6-5, the J gene TRBJ1-6; no firm D call. V was shortened by 10 bases and J by 9 bases, with 19 bases between the two germline ends. Germline assignment: CDR1 MNHEY and CDR2 SVGAGI. This CDR3 contains 14 residues. The CDR3 loop reads CAISDFTGISPLHF. CDR3 sequence (DNA): TGTGCCATCTCAGACTTTACGGGGATTTCACCCCTCCACTTT.

This chain uses TRBV7-2 with TRBJ1-2; TRBD1 agrees at 10 bases. Germline CDR1 SGHTA, CDR2 FQGNSA. The V segment lost 5 bases and the J segment 3 bases; nucleotides outside the gene matches: 6. The CDR3 runs to 15 residues. As DNA, the CDR3 is TGTGCCAGCAGCATCGACAGGGGGCGCGACTATGGCTACACCTTC. It yields the protein CASSIDRGRDYGYTF.

This chain uses TRBV6-2 or TRBV6-3 with TRBJ1-1; 9 bases agree with TRBD1. Unmatched junction bases numbered 2, after V lost 5 bases and J lost 1 base. The germline V gene encodes CDR1 MNHEY and CDR2 SVGEGT. The CDR3 has 14 amino acids. The CDR3 loop is CASSKGQGNTEAFF. For the CDR3, the DNA is TGTGCCAGCAGTAAGGGACAGGGGAACACTGAAGCTTTCTTT.

The V gene is TRBV7-3, the J gene TRBJ2-5; 14 bases line up with TRBD2. The germline CDR1 and CDR2 sequences are SGHTA and FQGTGA. J was trimmed by 2 bases and V by 1 base; bases with no gene match: 12. The CDR3 sequence is 20 residues long. CDR3 region: CASSLSGTSGRSRGQETQYF. DNA for the CDR3: TGTGCCAGCAGCTTAAGCGGGACTAGCGGGAGAAGCAGGGGTCAAGAGACCCAGTACTTC.

This clone was counted a single time. The gene calls are TRBV5-1 and TRBJ1-1, with D maybe TRBD1 (5 bases). Trimming cost V 3 bases and J 7 bases, with 13 bases left between them. Germline V gives CDR1 SGHRS, CDR2 YFSETQ. The CDR3 is 13 residues long. DNA for the CDR3: TGCGCCAGCAGCTGGGCAGACAGTGGTGAAGCTTTCTTT. Translated: CASSWADSGEAFF.

The V and J genes are TRBV30 and TRBJ1-1; D may be TRBD1 (5 bases). Germline assignment: CDR1 GTSNPN and CDR2 SVGIG (reference sequence). Trimming stripped 2 bases from V and 5 bases from J, with 18 bases between. The CDR3 extends over 15 amino acids. CDR3 sequence: CAWSPEGRVWTEAFF. Here the CDR3 DNA reads TGTGCCTGGAGTCCCGAGGGGAGGGTGTGGACTGAAGCTTTCTTT.

The chain joins TRBV11-2 to TRBJ1-4; 9 nucleotides match TRBD1. Unmatched junction bases numbered 11, after V lost 5 bases and J lost 7 bases. This CDR3 is 16 amino acids long. The germline V gene encodes CDR1 SGHAT and CDR2 FQNNGV. The CDR3 loop reads CASSDRYTGGSEKLFF. Here the CDR3 DNA reads TGTGCCAGCAGCGACCGATATACAGGGGGCAGTGAAAAACTGTTTTTT.

The gene calls are TRBV7-8 and TRBJ1-2, with D perhaps matching TRBD1 (6 bases). The CDR3 loop spans 14 amino acids. Per the germline V gene, CDR1 is SGHVS and CDR2 is FQNEAQ. Trimming left V 2 bases short and J 8 bases short, with 15 bases between. In DNA, the CDR3 is TGTGCCAGCAGCTTATCCACAGGGACTACCGGCTACACCTTC. Translation gives CASSLSTGTTGYTF.